These T cell receptor beta chains were read from a single sample in a study of CD8 T cells in ankylosing spondylitis. TCRdb processed the 5' RACE reads anew with MiXCR; each CDR3 protein has one entry. Of a few hundred thousand distinct CDR3 sequences in the sample, 10% were seen once. The sample comprised blood, either unsorted or a sorted T cell fraction (not recorded which). Receptors originate from a male donor with ankylosing spondylitis or in good health (not recorded which). Each CDR3 is given with its conserved first and last residue. D genes are given only for firm matches. Clone size is given for some rows only: seen once, a few or many times, or a class if the clone is expanded.

TRBV27	TRBJ2-7	TRBD1	many	TGTGCCAGCAGTTTACTAAGGGACAGGGGCTACGAGCAGTACTTC	CASSLLRDRGYEQYF
TRBV5-6	TRBJ2-3	TRBD2	.	TGTGCCAGCAGTCCCTCCGGGAGGACGAAAGATACGCAGTATTTT	CASSPSGRTKDTQYF
TRBV7-8	TRBJ1-1	.	many	TGTGCCAGCGTGATAGGACCGAACACTGAAGCTTTCTTT	CASVIGPNTEAFF
TRBV6-1	TRBJ1-2	.	many	TGTGCCAGCAGTGAATTCTATGGCTACACCTTC	CASSEFYGYTF
TRBV7-2	TRBJ2-7	.	many	TGTGCCAGCAGTGTGGACACCTACGAGCAGTACTTC	CASSVDTYEQYF
TRBV12-3/TRBV12-4	TRBJ2-7	TRBD2	many	TGTGCCAGCAGTCCTGGAGGACTAGCGGGGGAAGAGCAGTACTTC	CASSPGGLAGEEQYF
TRBV7-2	TRBJ2-1	.	.	TGTGCCAGCAGTCTGACTGGAGGGGGGACTGGCGATGAGCAGTTCTTC	CASSLTGGGTGDEQFF
TRBV18	TRBJ2-3	TRBD2	many	TGTGCCAGCTCACCGACCCTCTCGTCTTCTGCGGGGGGCGGGGATACGCAGTATTTT	CASSPTLSSSAGGGDTQYF
TRBV6-5	TRBJ1-3	.	many	TGTGCCAGCAGTTCTGAACACAACTCTGGAAACACCATATATTTT	CASSSEHNSGNTIYF
TRBV7-2	TRBJ1-6	.	many	TGTGCCAGCAGCTTAGGGGGTCGAGATTCACCCCTCCACTTT	CASSLGGRDSPLHF
TRBV7-2	TRBJ2-3	TRBD2	many	TGTGCCAGCGGCATAAGGGAGGGGCACACAGATACGCAGTATTTT	CASGIREGHTDTQYF
TRBV7-8	TRBJ1-2	.	few	TGTGCCAGCAGCTTAAATGGGTTGGGAGACGGCCACTATGGCTACACCTTC	CASSLNGLGDGHYGYTF
TRBV18	TRBJ2-3	.	.	TGTGCCAGCTCCTCGCGGCAGGGCACCACAGATACGCAGTATTTT	CASSSRQGTTDTQYF
TRBV7-2	TRBJ2-3	TRBD2	.	TGTGCCAGCAGTTTTACTAGCGGGGGGGCGGCAGATACGCAGTATTTT	CASSFTSGGAADTQYF
TRBV5-1	TRBJ2-7	.	many	TGCGCCAGCAGCTTGCAGTCAGGAGCTATCTACGAGCAGTACTTC	CASSLQSGAIYEQYF
TRBV3-1	TRBJ2-7	.	many	TGTGCCAGCAGCCAAGACGGGACACCCTCCTACGAGCAGTACTTC	CASSQDGTPSYEQYF
TRBV3-1	TRBJ2-1	TRBD1	.	TGTGCCAGCAGCGTGGACAGGGGGCCCTACAATGAGCAGTTCTTC	CASSVDRGPYNEQFF
TRBV5-1	TRBJ2-7	TRBD1	.	TGCGCCAGCAGCTACTCTGGGACAGGGTCCTACGAGCAGTACTTC	CASSYSGTGSYEQYF
TRBV29-1	TRBJ1-2	.	many	TGCAGCGTTGAGTTAAGGCCCTCGGGCTACACCTTC	CSVELRPSGYTF
TRBV28	TRBJ1-5	TRBD1	.	TGTGCCAGCAGTGTACCAGGGGGAGCCCATCAGCCCCAGCATTTT	CASSVPGGAHQPQHF
TRBV5-1	TRBJ2-7	.	many	TGCGCCAGCAGCATTGGGACGGCTAATTTAAAGTACTTC	CASSIGTANLKYF
TRBV27	TRBJ2-3	TRBD1	.	TGTGCCACCCGAAGGGGACAGGGCACAGATACGCAGTATTTT	CATRRGQGTDTQYF
TRBV5-1	TRBJ2-3	TRBD2	many	TGCGCCAGCAGCCTGGGACTAGGAACCCATACGCAGTATTTT	CASSLGLGTHTQYF
TRBV12-3/TRBV12-4	TRBJ2-3	TRBD1	few	TGTGCCAGCAGTTGGGGACAGGGTTCCACAGATACGCAGTATTTT	CASSWGQGSTDTQYF
TRBV29-1	TRBJ2-5	TRBD1	many	TGCAGCAGCGAGGGACAGGGGGCCCAAGAGACCCAGTACTTC	CSSEGQGAQETQYF
TRBV2	TRBJ1-5	.	.	TGTGCCAGCAGTGAGACACAGGGAGATCAGCCCCAGCATTTT	CASSETQGDQPQHF
TRBV11-2	TRBJ2-7	.	.	TGTGCCAGCAGCTTAGATCGAAACATCTACGAGCAGTACTTC	CASSLDRNIYEQYF
TRBV3-1	TRBJ2-7	.	.	TGTGCCAGCAGCCAGGGAACGGGGTCCTACGAGCAGTACTTC	CASSQGTGSYEQYF
TRBV12-3/TRBV12-4	TRBJ2-3	.	many	TGTGCCAGCAGCCTCGGAATGGGACTCATAGATACGCAGTATTTT	CASSLGMGLIDTQYF
TRBV5-6	TRBJ1-1	TRBD1	.	TGTGCCAGCAGCTTGGTGGGGACAGTGAACACTGAAGCTTTCTTT	CASSLVGTVNTEAFF
TRBV11-2	TRBJ2-5	.	.	TGTGCCAGCAGCTTAGATCTAATCCGGGAAGAGACCCAGTACTTC	CASSLDLIREETQYF
TRBV28	TRBJ1-3	.	.	TGTGCCAGCATCCCGACCGGATCTGGAAACACCATATATTTT	CASIPTGSGNTIYF
TRBV20-1	TRBJ2-2	TRBD2	.	TGCAGTGCCACTCGGACTAGCGGGGACCTGAACACCGGGGAGCTGTTTTTT	CSATRTSGDLNTGELFF
TRBV12-3/TRBV12-4	TRBJ1-1	TRBD1	.	TGTGCCAGCAAAATTGACAGGGCTAACACTGAAGCTTTCTTT	CASKIDRANTEAFF
TRBV6-1	TRBJ1-5	.	many	TGTGCCAGCAGTCGGACGGCTAATCAGCCCCAGCATTTT	CASSRTANQPQHF
TRBV24-1	TRBJ2-5	.	many	TGTGCCACCAGTGATTTGAGGGCAGGCGGCGAGACCCAGTACTTC	CATSDLRAGGETQYF
TRBV5-1	TRBJ2-1	.	few	TGCGCCAGCAGCTTGGAAAGGGGGGGGAACAATGAGCAGTTCTTC	CASSLERGGNNEQFF
TRBV29-1	TRBJ2-1	TRBD2	few	TGCAGCGTTTCGAGGACTAGTCCCGGTGAGCAGTTCTTC	CSVSRTSPGEQFF
TRBV20-1	TRBJ2-5	.	many	TGCAGTGCTAGAGTCTTGAGGGGGGGCACTGGGGTAGAGACCCAGTACTTC	CSARVLRGGTGVETQYF
TRBV21-1	TRBJ1-1	.	.	TGTGCCAGCAGCCTCCGGGAGCATGGGAACACTGAAGCTTTCTTT	CASSLREHGNTEAFF
TRBV5-1	TRBJ2-3	.	few	TGCGCCAGCAGCTTGGCCTTAGAGACAGATACGCAGTATTTT	CASSLALETDTQYF
TRBV29-1	TRBJ1-4	.	few	TGCAGCGTTGGGGGGCCTACTGGGTCTAATGAAAAACTGTTTTTT	CSVGGPTGSNEKLFF
TRBV6-1	TRBJ2-2	TRBD2	many	TGTGCCAGCAGCCGTACGGGGGGAAAGAACACCGGGGAGCTGTTTTTT	CASSRTGGKNTGELFF
TRBV7-6	TRBJ2-7	.	many	TGTGCCAGCAGCTTACATCAAGGATCCGAGCAGTACTTC	CASSLHQGSEQYF
TRBV5-1	TRBJ1-4	.	many	TGCGCCAGCAGCGAGACAGGTCTGAATGAAAAACTGTTTTTT	CASSETGLNEKLFF
TRBV30	TRBJ1-5	.	.	TGTGCCTGGAGTCCAGACAATCAGCCCCAGCATTTT	CAWSPDNQPQHF
TRBV10-3	TRBJ2-2	TRBD1	many	TGTGCCATCAGTGATAGGGGGCCCATCGGGGAGCTGTTTTTT	CAISDRGPIGELFF
TRBV5-1	TRBJ1-2	.	.	TGCGCCAGCAGCTCCAAGGGGGAATATGGCTACACCTTC	CASSSKGEYGYTF
TRBV20-1	TRBJ2-3	.	many	TGCAGTGCTAGAGATTTCAGTCGGGGGCTGACAGATACGCAGTATTTT	CSARDFSRGLTDTQYF
TRBV12-3/TRBV12-4	TRBJ2-7	TRBD1	many	TGTGCCAGCAGTAATGGAAACAGGGGGCACTACGAGCAGTACTTC	CASSNGNRGHYEQYF
TRBV2	TRBJ2-2	TRBD1	few	TGTGCCAGCAGTGGGCCAGCCCAGGGGGCTTACACCGGGGAGCTGTTTTTT	CASSGPAQGAYTGELFF
TRBV7-3	TRBJ2-1	.	few	TGTGCCAGCAGCTTACAGGGGGGTGAGCAGTTCTTC	CASSLQGGEQFF
TRBV15	TRBJ2-1	TRBD2	.	TGTGCCACCAGTTCCCGACTAGCGGGGGGGCCGTTGTACAATGAGCAGTTCTTC	CATSSRLAGGPLYNEQFF
TRBV9	TRBJ1-1	.	many	TGTGCCAGCAGCGTAGGGGAGGGAAGGACTGAAGCTTTCTTT	CASSVGEGRTEAFF
TRBV5-1	TRBJ2-7	.	many	TGCGCCAGCAGCCCCATCTCGCAGGGTAACGAGCAGTACTTC	CASSPISQGNEQYF